This note documents a single TCR beta chain sequence. Antigen unknown. The data are from a study of pediatric ulcerative colitis. Study-level findings and limits: Two patients had blood samples with substantially reduced template counts. Acute severe colitis showed lower rectal diversity from clonal expansions.

Only in-frame clones appear in the TCRdb table, and some are missing; sequencing was by immunoSEQ multiplex PCR. The table includes roughly 38,000 clones, around four fifths detected once. CDR3 length: 14 residues. CDR1 is MDHEN, CDR2 SYDVKM, per germline. Trimming pared 6 bases from V and 1 base from J, leaving 11 bases between. The chain carries TRBV28 and TRBJ2-3, with D unclear. This receptor was taken from a girl between 10 and 17 years old with moderate ulcerative colitis. Specimen: blood. The CDR3 bases are TGTGCCAGCAGCCGAGAGGTGGGCACAGATACGCAGTATTTT. Amino acids: CASSREVGTDTQYF.